This T cell receptor beta chain was captured in a study of blood T cell repertoires in COVID-19. In the study overall: Sites in the United States, Italy and Spain provided acute and convalescent COVID-19 samples.

The CDR3 loop spans 13 amino acids. Per germline, CDR1 SGHAT and CDR2 FQNNGV. Trimming took 4 bases from V and 6 from J, leaving 13 bases between them. Using immunoSEQ multiplex PCR, the repertoire was profiled, and TCRdb retains in-frame clones only, with some absent. The repertoire includes 150,000 to 200,000 clones, under 90% of them detected once, and around 19% sits in the top ten. The sequence was collected from an elderly woman with acute or convalescent COVID-19. The sequencing input was peripheral blood. The chain employs TRBV11-2 and TRBJ2-7; no clear D. The CDR3 region is CASSSILSSEQYF. The CDR3 DNA reads as TGTGCCAGCAGCTCCATCTTATCGAGCGAGCAGTACTTC.